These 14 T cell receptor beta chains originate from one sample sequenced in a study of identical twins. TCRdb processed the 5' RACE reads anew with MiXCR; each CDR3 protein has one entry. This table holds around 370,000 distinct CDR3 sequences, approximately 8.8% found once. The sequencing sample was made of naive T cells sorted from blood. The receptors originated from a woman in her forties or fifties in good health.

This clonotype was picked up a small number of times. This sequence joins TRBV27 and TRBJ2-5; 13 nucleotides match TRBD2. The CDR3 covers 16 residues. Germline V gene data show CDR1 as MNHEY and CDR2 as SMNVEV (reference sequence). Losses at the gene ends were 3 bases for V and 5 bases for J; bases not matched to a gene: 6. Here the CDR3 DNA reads TGTGCCAGCAGTTTGACTAGCGGGAGGCCGGGGGAGACCCAGTACTTC. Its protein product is CASSLTSGRPGETQYF.

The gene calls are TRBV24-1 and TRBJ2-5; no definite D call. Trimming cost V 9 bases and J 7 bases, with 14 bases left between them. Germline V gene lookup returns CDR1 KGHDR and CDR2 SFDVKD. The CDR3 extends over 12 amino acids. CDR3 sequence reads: CATLSREGTQYF. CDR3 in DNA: TGTGCCACCCTGAGTAGGGAAGGGACCCAGTACTTC.

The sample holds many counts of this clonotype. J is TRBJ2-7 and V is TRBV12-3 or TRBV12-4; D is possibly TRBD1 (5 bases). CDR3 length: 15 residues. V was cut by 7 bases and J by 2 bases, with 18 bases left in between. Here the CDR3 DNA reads TGTGCCAGCACACCTCAGGCAGGGTTCCCCTACGAGCAGTACTTC. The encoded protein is CASTPQAGFPYEQYF.

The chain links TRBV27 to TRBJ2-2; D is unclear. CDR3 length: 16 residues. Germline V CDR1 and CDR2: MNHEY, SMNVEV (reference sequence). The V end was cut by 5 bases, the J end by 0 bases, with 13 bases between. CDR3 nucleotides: TGTGCCAGCAGTCGGTTTGTAAGGTCGAACACCGGGGAGCTGTTTTTT. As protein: CASSRFVRSNTGELFF.

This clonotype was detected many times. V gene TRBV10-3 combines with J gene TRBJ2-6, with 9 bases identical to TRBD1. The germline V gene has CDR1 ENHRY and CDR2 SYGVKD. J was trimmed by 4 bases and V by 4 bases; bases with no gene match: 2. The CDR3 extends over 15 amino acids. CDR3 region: CAISGTGAGANVLTF. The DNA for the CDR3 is TGTGCCATCAGTGGGACAGGGGCCGGGGCCAACGTCCTGACTTTC.

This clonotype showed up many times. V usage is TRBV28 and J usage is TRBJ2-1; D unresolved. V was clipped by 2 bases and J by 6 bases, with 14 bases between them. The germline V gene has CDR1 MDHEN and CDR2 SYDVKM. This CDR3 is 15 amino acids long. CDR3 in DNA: TGTGCCAGCAGTTTAAGGGCATCAATGGTCAATGAGCAGTTCTTC. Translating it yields CASSLRASMVNEQFF.

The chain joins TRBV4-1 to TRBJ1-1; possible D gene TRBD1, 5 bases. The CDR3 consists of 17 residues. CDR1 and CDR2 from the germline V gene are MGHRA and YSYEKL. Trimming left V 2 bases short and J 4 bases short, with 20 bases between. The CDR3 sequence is CASSQTAAGMGLTEAFF. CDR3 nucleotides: TGCGCCAGCAGCCAAACAGCGGCCGGAATGGGGCTCACTGAAGCTTTCTTT.

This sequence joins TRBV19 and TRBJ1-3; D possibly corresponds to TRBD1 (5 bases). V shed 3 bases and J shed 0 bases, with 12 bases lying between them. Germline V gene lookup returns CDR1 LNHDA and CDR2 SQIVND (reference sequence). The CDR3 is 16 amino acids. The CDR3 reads CASSIRTFRSGNTIYF. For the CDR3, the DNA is TGTGCCAGTAGTATCCGGACATTCCGCTCTGGAAACACCATATATTTT.

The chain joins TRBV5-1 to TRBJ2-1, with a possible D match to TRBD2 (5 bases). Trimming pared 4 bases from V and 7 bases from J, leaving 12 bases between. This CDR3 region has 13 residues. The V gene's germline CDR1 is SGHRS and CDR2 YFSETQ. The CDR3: CASSVVRVNEQFF. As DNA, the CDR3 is TGCGCCAGCAGCGTTGTGAGGGTAAATGAGCAGTTCTTC. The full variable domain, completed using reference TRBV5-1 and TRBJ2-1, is KAGVTQTPRYLIKTRGQQVTLSCSPISGHRSVSWYQQTPGQGLQFLFEYFSETQRNKGNFPGRFSGRQFSNSRSEMNVSTLELGDSALYLCASSVVRVNEQFFGPGTRLTVL.

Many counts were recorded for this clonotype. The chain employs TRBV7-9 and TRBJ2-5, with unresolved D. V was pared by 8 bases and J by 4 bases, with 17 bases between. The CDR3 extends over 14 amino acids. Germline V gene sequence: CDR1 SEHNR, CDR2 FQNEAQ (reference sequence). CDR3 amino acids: CASLPLGNVETQYF. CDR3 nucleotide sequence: TGTGCCAGCCTACCTCTGGGGAACGTAGAGACCCAGTACTTC.

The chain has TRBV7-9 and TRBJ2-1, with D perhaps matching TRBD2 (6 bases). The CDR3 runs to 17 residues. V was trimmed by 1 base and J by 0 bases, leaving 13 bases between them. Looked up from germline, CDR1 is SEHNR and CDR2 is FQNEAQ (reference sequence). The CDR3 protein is CASSLVGGVGSYNEQFF. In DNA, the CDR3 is TGTGCCAGCAGCTTAGTAGGAGGGGTCGGCTCCTACAATGAGCAGTTCTTC.

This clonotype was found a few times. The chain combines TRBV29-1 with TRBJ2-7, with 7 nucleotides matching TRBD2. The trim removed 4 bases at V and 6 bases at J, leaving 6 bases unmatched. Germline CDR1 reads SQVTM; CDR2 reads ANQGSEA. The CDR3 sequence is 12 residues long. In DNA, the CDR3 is TGCAGCGTTGCCCCTACGGGAGGCGAGCAGTACTTC. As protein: CSVAPTGGEQYF.

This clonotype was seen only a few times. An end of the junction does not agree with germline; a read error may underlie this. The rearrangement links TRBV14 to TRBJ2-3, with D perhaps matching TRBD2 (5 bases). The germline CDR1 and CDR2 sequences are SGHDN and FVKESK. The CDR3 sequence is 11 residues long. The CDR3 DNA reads TGTACCAGCAGCCGGGGAGATACGCAGTATTTT. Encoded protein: CTSSRGDTQYF.

CDR3 sequence: CASRELEVLNTEAFF. The CDR3 DNA reads TGTGCCAGCAGGGAACTCGAAGTATTGAACACTGAAGCTTTCTTT. The V call is TRBV7-6, the J call TRBJ1-1; D call uncertain. This CDR3 is built from 15 residues. Trimming removed 6 bases at V and 0 bases at J, with 14 bases between. From germline, CDR1 is SGHVS and CDR2 FNYEAQ.